Described below is a single TCR beta chain sequence and its context. TCRdb's copy holds only in-frame clones and misses some; the assay was immunoSEQ multiplex PCR. The sample comprises tens of thousands of clones, around nine tenths of which are singletons, and roughly 4.5% rests with the top ten. This sample was included in a study of technical replicates of blood from a few donors. CDR1 and CDR2 from the germline V gene are SGHNT and YYREEE (reference sequence). The CDR3 consists of 14 residues. The ends lost 3 bases at V and 7 bases at J; junction bases unmatched: 8. Sequences were obtained from PBMCs. The chain recombines TRBV5-4 with TRBJ2-5, with TRBD2 matching over 8 bases. This sequence was found in a human donor in good health. Some clones in this sample may be carry-over from other donors' samples. CDR3 loop: CASSSSGGQATQYF. The CDR3 coding sequence is TGTGCCAGCAGCTCGTCGGGGGGGCAGGCGACCCAGTACTTC.